This T cell receptor (beta chain) came from a study of cytotoxic CD8 clonotypes in ibrutinib-treated CLL. Turning to the study itself: Across the patients, around 10 were relapsed/refractory, 15 treatment-naive and 17 to 18 IGHV unmutated.

Clones were read by immunoSEQ multiplex PCR, and TCRdb kept only the in-frame ones, dropping some. The data show some 150,000 clones, 70% to 80% seen once. The germline CDR1 and CDR2 sequences are SNHLY and FYNNEI. V shed 4 bases and J 4 bases; nucleotides not matched to a gene: 1. This CDR3 contains 14 residues. Comments on this clone: As yet, its antigen is unknown.

Study-level points and caveats: Shared public clonotypes were rare, and on treatment they either got smaller or stayed the same.

This sequence originates from a human donor with chronic lymphocytic leukemia. This chain uses TRBV2 with TRBJ2-1; 10 positions agree with TRBD2. This material consisted of PBMCs, taken after 12 months of ibrutinib treatment. As DNA, the CDR3 is TGTGCCAGCAGTGGGACTAGCGGATACAATGAGCAGTTCTTC. This codes for CASSGTSGYNEQFF.